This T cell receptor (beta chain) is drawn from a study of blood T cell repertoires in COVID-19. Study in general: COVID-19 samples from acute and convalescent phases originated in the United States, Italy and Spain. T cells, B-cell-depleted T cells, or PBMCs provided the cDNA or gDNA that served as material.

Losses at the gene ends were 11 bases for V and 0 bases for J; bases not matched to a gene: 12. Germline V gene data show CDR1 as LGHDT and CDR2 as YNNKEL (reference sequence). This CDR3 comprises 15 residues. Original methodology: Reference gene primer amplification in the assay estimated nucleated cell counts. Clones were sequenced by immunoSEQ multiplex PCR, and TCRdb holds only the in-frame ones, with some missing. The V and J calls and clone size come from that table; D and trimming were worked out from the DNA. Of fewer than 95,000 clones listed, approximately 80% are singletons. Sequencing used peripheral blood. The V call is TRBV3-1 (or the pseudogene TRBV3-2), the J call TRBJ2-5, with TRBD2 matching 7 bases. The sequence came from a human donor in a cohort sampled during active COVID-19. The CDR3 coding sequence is TGTGCCTGGGGGGGGGTAGCGGCTAACCAAGAGACCCAGTACTTC. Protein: CAWGGVAANQETQYF.